The source of this TCR beta chain is a study of STAT3 mutations in large granular lymphocyte leukemia. Study details: Roughly half of the longitudinally sequenced T-LGLL patients carried detectable canonical activating STAT3 mutations. More than half of T-LGLL patients received immunosuppressive therapy. Study-level points and caveats: In T-cell large granular lymphocyte leukemia, about half of patients showed multiple immunodominant subclonotypes.

TCRbeta libraries averaged about 40,773 productive templates per sample. The assay was immunoSEQ multiplex PCR, and TCRdb's table has in-frame clones only and misses some. The table has over 3,500 clones, 82% seen once; the top ten hold roughly 89%. With respect to this clone: Its antigen is unidentified.

The CDR3 runs to 15 residues. Per germline, CDR1 SGHRS and CDR2 YFSETQ. Deletions cut 4 bases from V and 0 bases from J, with 11 bases between. This receptor was obtained from a boy younger than 18 with T-cell large granular lymphocyte leukemia. Some clones in this sample may be carry-over from other donors' samples. The chain couples TRBV5-1 to TRBJ1-3; no reliable D call. Sequencing was done on a sample of peripheral blood mononuclear cells. The CDR3 DNA follows: TGCGCCAGCAGCGGCCGGACCGGCTCTGGAAACACCATATATTTT. Its translation is CASSGRTGSGNTIYF.